This T cell receptor beta chain emerged from a study of blood T cell repertoires in COVID-19. About the research overall: Sites across the United States, Italy and Spain contributed samples from acute and convalescent COVID-19. The cDNA or gDNA used as material had been derived from T cells, B-cell-depleted T cells, or PBMCs.

Looked up from germline, CDR1 is MNHEY and CDR2 is SMNVEV (reference sequence). This CDR3 contains 13 residues. Per the original methods: Estimated nucleated cell counts came from reference gene primer amplification. The table came from immunoSEQ multiplex PCR; TCRdb's copy has only in-frame clones and leaves some out. V, J and clone size reflect that table, while D and trimming were determined from the DNA. The table lists roughly 200,000 clones, 90% of them singletons. Worth noting for this clone: The junction departs from germline at one end; a sequencing error may be responsible.

The chain carries TRBV27 and TRBJ2-2; unclear D gene. The clonotype comes from a man in his fifties or sixties with acute or convalescent COVID-19. Input material: peripheral blood. DNA for the CDR3: TGTGCCAGCAGTTTTTTAAACAGCGGGGAGCTGTTTTTT. Translation: CASSFLNSGELFF.